Below, 17 T cell receptor beta chains from the same sample are listed, as sequenced in a study of OX40 agonist ivuxolimab in advanced cancers. Clones were sequenced by immunoSEQ multiplex PCR, and TCRdb holds only the in-frame ones, with some missing. The sample lists roughly 23,000 clones, roughly 88% occurring once. The sample was CD4+ or CD8+ T cells sorted from blood, taken in a trial of the OX40 agonist ivuxolimab. These receptors all come from an adult with an advanced solid tumor such as melanoma, head and neck, liver or kidney cancer.

The chain links TRBV29-1 to TRBJ2-7; 7 bases are a match to TRBD2. The CDR3 contains 13 residues. Germline values: CDR1 SQVTM, CDR2 ANQGSEA. V lost 1 base and J lost 5; bases outside the gene matches: 5. Here the CDR3 DNA reads TGCAGCGTTGAAGGGGGGAGGGCCCACGAGCAGTACTTC. Its translation is CSVEGGRAHEQYF.

The gene calls are TRBV4-3 and TRBJ2-2; D is possibly TRBD1 (6 bases). This CDR3 is 15 amino acids long. V lost 4 bases and J 5 bases, leaving 14 bases between the germline ends. Germline CDR1 LGHNA, CDR2 YSLEER. The CDR3, as DNA: TGCGCCAGCAGCCGAGATCTAAGGGGGACCGGGGAGCTGTTTTTT. Protein product: CASSRDLRGTGELFF.

The chain employs TRBV5-4 and TRBJ1-2, with 7 bases fitting TRBD1. This CDR3 region has 16 residues. V trimming: 3 bases; J trimming: 0 bases; junction bases outside the gene matches: 8. Per germline, CDR1 SGHNT and CDR2 YYREEE (reference sequence). In DNA, the CDR3 is TGTGCCAGCAGCTCCACAGGGGTTTTAGCTAACTATGGCTACACCTTC. It codes for CASSSTGVLANYGYTF.

V usage is TRBV6-6 and J usage is TRBJ2-7, with a weak D call TRBD1 (6 bases). V lost 3 bases to trimming and J lost 2 bases, with 14 bases between them. Germline CDR1 is MNHNY and CDR2 is SVGAGI (reference sequence). The CDR3 is made up of 15 amino acids. The CDR3 loop reads CASSYLDSPAYEQYF. As DNA, the CDR3 is TGTGCCAGCAGTTATTTGGACAGCCCGGCCTACGAGCAGTACTTC.

A word on this clone: Other DNA sequences in the sample encode the same CDR3. The chain combines TRBV11-2 with TRBJ2-7; D not resolved. There are 15 residues in the CDR3. From germline, CDR1 is SGHAT and CDR2 FQNNGV. The germline V and J ends were trimmed by 6 bases and 0 bases, with 15 bases remaining between them. The CDR3 nucleotides read TGTGCCAGCAGTTTATCAGGCAGCCGCTCCTACGAGCAGTACTTC. It is translated as CASSLSGSRSYEQYF.

V and J are TRBV5-4 and TRBJ2-1; D unclear. Trimming stripped 0 bases from V and 5 bases from J, with 12 bases between. Germline V gene data show CDR1 as SGHNT and CDR2 as YYREEE (reference sequence). The CDR3 runs to 15 residues. The CDR3 spells CASSLAPGLNNEQFF. The CDR3, as DNA: TGTGCCAGCAGCTTGGCTCCCGGGCTTAACAATGAGCAGTTCTTC.

Many counts were recorded for this clone. The chain uses TRBV9 and TRBJ2-7, with 10 bases matching TRBD1. Trimming at V came to 3 bases and at J to 5 bases, leaving 5 bases not matched to a gene. The CDR3 has 14 amino acids. Germline lookup yields CDR1 SGDLS and CDR2 YYNGEE. The CDR3 sequence: CASSDGQGVDEQYF. CDR3 in DNA: TGTGCCAGCAGCGACGGACAGGGGGTGGACGAGCAGTACTTC. The entire variable domain, with the rest obtained from reference TRBV9 and TRBJ2-7, is as follows: DSGVTQTPKHLITATGQRVTLRCSPRSGDLSVYWYQQSLDQGLQFLIQYYNGEERAKGNILERFSAQQFPDLHSELNLSSLELGDSALYFCASSDGQGVDEQYFGPGTRLTVT.

The V gene is TRBV19, the J gene TRBJ1-2; 12 bases line up with TRBD1. V shed 6 bases and J 1 base; nucleotides not matched to a gene: 6. Germline V gene sequence: CDR1 LNHDA, CDR2 SQIVND (reference sequence). This CDR3 contains 16 residues. CDR3 nucleotides: TGTGCCAGTAGGCCGGGACAGGGGGCTTTTAACTATGGCTACACCTTC. As protein: CASRPGQGAFNYGYTF.

The rearrangement joins TRBV6-5 to TRBJ2-7; no clear D. The CDR3 sequence is 12 residues long. Germline values: CDR1 MNHEY, CDR2 SVGAGI. Trimming left V 7 bases short and J 0 bases short, with 7 bases between. CDR3 amino acids: CASIGSSYEQYF. The CDR3 region has the DNA TGTGCCAGCATCGGCAGCTCCTACGAGCAGTACTTC.

V gene TRBV12-5 combines with J gene TRBJ2-6; a weak D match, TRBD1 (5 bases). The CDR3 totals 18 residues. Germline V lookup: CDR1 LGHNT, CDR2 FRNRAP. V was pared by 5 bases and J by 5 bases, with 22 bases between. The CDR3 DNA reads TGTGCTAGTGGTGCAGTACATGCAGGACAAAGTCGGGCCAACGTCCTGACTTTC. Amino acid sequence: CASGAVHAGQSRANVLTF.

In this sample, this clone turned up once. J is TRBJ2-7 and V is TRBV27; 11 bases line up with TRBD1. The V gene's germline CDR1 is MNHEY and CDR2 SMNVEV (reference sequence). CDR3 size: 15 residues. J was trimmed by 4 bases and V by 2 bases; bases with no gene match: 4. CDR3 in amino acids: CASSLLGDRGYEQYF. In DNA, the CDR3 is TGTGCCAGCAGTTTACTGGGGGACAGGGGGTACGAGCAGTACTTC.

The chain couples TRBV5-1 to TRBJ2-7; 7 bases match TRBD2. After removal of 4 bases from V and 0 bases from J, the junction contained 13 bases not matched to a gene. CDR3 length: 17 amino acids. CDR1 and CDR2 from the germline V gene are SGHRS and YFSETQ. CDR3 nucleotides: TGCGCCAGCAGCCTGCTCTTCGCGGGGGAGAGCTCCTACGAGCAGTACTTC. It yields the protein CASSLLFAGESSYEQYF.

The gene calls are TRBV6-1 and TRBJ1-2; D remains ambiguous. This CDR3 is built from 13 residues. Germline V gene sequence: CDR1 MNHNS, CDR2 SASEGT. Trimming pared 3 bases from V and 4 bases from J, leaving 9 bases between. CDR3: CASSEAGLYGYTF. Written as DNA, the CDR3 is TGTGCCAGCAGTGAGGCCGGACTCTATGGCTACACCTTC.

As for this clone: This sequence may be a read error, since a much larger clone differs from it by one base. The V and J genes are TRBV7-9 and TRBJ2-5, with D unresolved. Germline CDR1 reads SEHNR; CDR2 reads FQNEAQ (reference sequence). The CDR3 contains 15 residues. As DNA, the CDR3 is TGTGCCAGCAGCTTAGCGACTTGGAAGGTTGAGATCCAGTACTTC. Translating gives CASSLATWKVEIQYF.

This clone is classed as medium-sized (0.01 to 0.1%). This sequence joins TRBV27 and TRBJ2-2, with TRBD2 matching over 10 bases. Germline CDR1 and CDR2: MNHEY and SMNVEV (reference sequence). Trimming cost V 10 bases and J 0 bases; bases outside gene matches: 17. This CDR3 contains 19 residues. The CDR3 DNA reads TGTGCCACCAACAGGTGGCCTAGCGGGAGTTTGACGAACACCGGGGAGCTGTTTTTT. It translates to CATNRWPSGSLTNTGELFF.

This chain joins TRBV10-3 and TRBJ1-2; 11 positions match TRBD1. This CDR3 has 16 amino acids. Trimming cost V 0 bases and J 4 bases; bases outside gene matches: 4. Germline V CDR1 and CDR2: ENHRY, SYGVKD. CDR3 sequence reads: CAISESDRGRVYGYTF. In DNA form, the CDR3 reads TGTGCCATCAGTGAGTCGGACAGGGGGCGGGTCTATGGCTACACCTTC.

Only one count was recorded for this clone. The genes are TRBV5-6 and TRBJ2-1; either TRBD1 or TRBD2 may supply D (5 bases each). V lost 4 bases and J lost 6, with 5 bases in between. Germline CDR1 is SGHDT and CDR2 is YYEEEE. The CDR3 loop spans 11 amino acids. CDR3 sequence (DNA): TGTGCCAGCAGCGGGGGCAATGAGCAGTTCTTC. Translation gives CASSGGNEQFF.